Below, 14 T cell receptor beta chains from the same sample are listed, as sequenced in a study of blood T cell repertoires in COVID-19. The repertoire was sequenced with immunoSEQ multiplex PCR; TCRdb's copy has only in-frame clones and lacks some. This sample has about 190,000 clones, with more than 60% found just once. Specimen: peripheral blood. These receptor sequences come from a woman aged 45-59 years with acute or convalescent COVID-19.

The gene calls are TRBV10-3 and TRBJ1-1; 9 bases fit TRBD1. With V trimmed by 4 bases and J by 4 bases, 7 bases remained unmatched. The CDR3 sequence is 15 residues long. Per germline, CDR1 ENHRY and CDR2 SYGVKD. The DNA for the CDR3 is TGTGCCATCAGTGTCAGTGTGGGACAGGGCACTGAAGCTTTCTTT. It translates to CAISVSVGQGTEAFF.

This rearrangement joins TRBV6-5 to TRBJ1-1; maybe TRBD1 (5 bases). Between the trimmed V and J ends, which lost 9 bases and 1 base, there was a span of 9 bases. Germline CDR1 MNHEY, CDR2 SVGAGI. CDR3 size: 12 residues. CDR3 in DNA: TGTGCCAGTTCTACAGGGAACACTGAAGCTTTCTTT. Amino acid sequence: CASSTGNTEAFF.

The chain combines TRBV30 with TRBJ2-7; tentatively, D is TRBD2 (5 bases). Germline CDR1 and CDR2: GTSNPN and SVGIG (reference sequence). Trimming shortened V by 0 bases and J by 1 base, and 13 bases separated the two germline ends. The CDR3 is 15 residues long. The chain's CDR3 is CAWSVLGRGSYEQYF. Written as DNA, the CDR3 is TGTGCCTGGAGTGTACTCGGAAGAGGGTCCTACGAGCAGTACTTC.

The chain joins TRBV25-1 to TRBJ1-3, with D perhaps TRBD1 (5 bases). Deletions cut 6 bases from V and 0 bases from J, with 15 bases between. The CDR3 is 16 residues long. Germline V gene data show CDR1 as MGHDK and CDR2 as SYGVNS. The CDR3, as DNA: TGTGCCAGCAGCGCCAAAGACAGCTACTCTGGAAACACCATATATTTT. It yields the protein CASSAKDSYSGNTIYF.

CDR3 sequence (DNA): TGTGCCAGCAGCTCGGACAGGGTGGGGGATACGCAGTATTTT. This sequence encodes CASSSDRVGDTQYF. The chain carries TRBV6-6 and TRBJ2-3, with 8 positions matching TRBD1. The junction had 8 bases not matched to a gene; V was cut back by 6 bases and J by 6 bases. In germline, CDR1 is MNHNY, CDR2 SVGAGI (reference sequence). The CDR3 covers 14 residues.

This clone occurred once. This chain joins TRBV20-1 and TRBJ1-6, with D unresolved. The V end lost 4 bases, the J end lost 12 bases, and 10 bases lay between the germline ends. The CDR3 is made up of 11 amino acids. Germline values: CDR1 DFQATT, CDR2 SNEGSKA (reference sequence). CDR3 nucleotides: TGCAGTGCTATACGTAGTAAACCCCTCCACTTT. It specifies CSAIRSKPLHF.

V and J are TRBV7-2 and TRBJ2-3; 10 bases map to TRBD2. Germline assignment: CDR1 SGHTA and CDR2 FQGNSA. V dropped 5 bases and J dropped 2; count of bases not matched to a gene: 7. The CDR3 totals 16 residues. CDR3 DNA sequence: TGTGCCAGCAGCAAGCGGGAGGGCCAATCCACAGATACGCAGTATTTT. Translation gives CASSKREGQSTDTQYF.

J is TRBJ1-2 and V is TRBV12-3 or TRBV12-4; D remains unclear. Trimming took 5 bases from V and 2 from J, leaving 9 bases between them. This CDR3 has 13 residues. The CDR3 is CASSLDMNYGYTF. The CDR3 DNA follows: TGTGCCAGCAGTCTCGACATGAACTATGGCTACACCTTC.

The rearrangement joins TRBV30 to TRBJ1-1; possibly TRBD1 for D (6 bases). Trimming removed 2 bases from V and 4 bases from J, with 17 bases in between. There are 15 residues in the CDR3. Germline loops: CDR1 GTSNPN, CDR2 SVGIG (reference sequence). CDR3 bases: TGTGCCTGGAGTCCTACGGGCAGGGGTGTCACTGAAGCTTTCTTT. Translation: CAWSPTGRGVTEAFF.

The chain joins TRBV10-2 to TRBJ1-5, with 9 bases lining up with TRBD1. Germline trimming cut 6 bases from V and 4 bases from J; bases unmatched to any gene: 4. This CDR3 region has 14 residues. The germline CDR1 and CDR2 sequences are WSHSY and SAAADI. The CDR3 reads CASRKGQGNQPQHF. The CDR3 bases are TGCGCCAGCAGGAAGGGACAGGGAAATCAGCCCCAGCATTTT.

This chain connects TRBV7-8 to TRBJ1-3, with unresolved D. Germline CDR1 reads SGHVS; CDR2 reads FQNEAQ. The CDR3 runs to 12 residues. V gave up 5 bases and J gave up 4 bases, with 6 bases separating them. The CDR3 sequence: CASSLQGNTIYF. CDR3 coding DNA: TGTGCCAGCAGCCTCCAGGGAAACACCATATATTTT.

This clone has a single count. V gene TRBV6-2 or TRBV6-3 combines with J gene TRBJ1-1; 8 positions match TRBD1. The CDR3 runs to 17 residues. V lost 2 bases to trimming and J lost 1 base; unmatched junction nucleotides: 9. Germline lookup yields CDR1 MNHEY and CDR2 SVGEGT. The CDR3 loop is CASSYPLPDRGNTEAFF. DNA of the CDR3: TGTGCCAGCAGTTACCCCCTTCCCGACAGGGGGAACACTGAAGCTTTCTTT.

This clone was seen once. This rearrangement joins TRBV5-6 to TRBJ2-2; 9 positions match TRBD2. The V and J ends lost 0 bases and 5 bases, in that order; junction bases with no gene match: 5. Germline V lookup: CDR1 SGHDT, CDR2 YYEEEE. The CDR3 is made up of 16 amino acids. In DNA form, the CDR3 reads TGTGCCAGCAGCTTGGCAGGACTAGCGATTACCGGGGAGCTGTTTTTT. Protein: CASSLAGLAITGELFF.

The rearrangement uses TRBV10-3 and TRBJ1-6; 12 positions agree with TRBD1. From germline, CDR1 is ENHRY and CDR2 SYGVKD. The CDR3 loop spans 15 amino acids. Trimming at V came to 10 bases and at J to 7 bases, leaving 8 bases not matched to a gene. The DNA of the CDR3 is TGTGCCACCGCCGGGACAGGGGGCGAAAATTCACCCCTCCACTTT. Translation gives CATAGTGGENSPLHF.